This T cell receptor (beta chain) was recovered during a study of blood T cell repertoires in COVID-19. The overall study: Sample material is recorded as cDNA or gDNA derived from T cells, B-cell-depleted T cells, or PBMCs.

J was trimmed by 12 bases and V by 0 bases; bases with no gene match: 3. The CDR3 length is 15 residues. The germline V gene has CDR1 SGHTA and CDR2 FQGTGA. Authors' analysis steps: Scientists estimated how many nucleated cells there were by amplifying reference gene primers. This table comes from immunoSEQ multiplex PCR, and its TCRdb copy is limited to in-frame clones, with some not included. From that table come the V and J calls and clone size; the DNA was used to work out D and trimming. The sample includes roughly 250,000 clones, approximately 90% of them seen just once. Adults between about 18 and 95 years of age took part from 20 to 25 US areas.

The TCR sequence derives from a woman aged 35 to 49 with acute COVID-19. The chain combines TRBV7-3 with TRBJ2-1, with TRBD2 identical over 15 bases. Sequenced: PBMCs or T cells enriched from blood (not recorded which). The CDR3 DNA reads TGTGCCAGCAGCTTAACGGGACTAGCGGGAGGATGGCAGTTCTTC. Protein product: CASSLTGLAGGWQFF.